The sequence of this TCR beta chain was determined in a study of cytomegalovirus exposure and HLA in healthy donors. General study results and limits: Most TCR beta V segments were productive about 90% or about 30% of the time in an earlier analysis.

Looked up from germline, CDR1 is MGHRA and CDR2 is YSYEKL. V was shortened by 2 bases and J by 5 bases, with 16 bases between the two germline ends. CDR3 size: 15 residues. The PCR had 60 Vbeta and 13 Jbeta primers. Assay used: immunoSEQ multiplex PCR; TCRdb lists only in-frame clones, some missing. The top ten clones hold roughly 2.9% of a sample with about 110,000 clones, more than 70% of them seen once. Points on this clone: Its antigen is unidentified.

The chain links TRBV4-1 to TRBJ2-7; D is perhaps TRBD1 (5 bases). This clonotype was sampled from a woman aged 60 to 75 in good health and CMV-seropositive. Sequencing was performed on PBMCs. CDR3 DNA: TGCGCCAGCAGCCAATCCCCAGACAGTACCCACGAGCAGTACTTC. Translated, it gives CASSQSPDSTHEQYF.